The entry that follows covers one T cell receptor (beta chain) sequence. The data derive from a study of Ad26.COV2.S vaccination and SARS-CoV-2 variants. At the level of the study: The donor was enrolled in the Ad26.COV2.S arm of the COV1001 trial.

Per the germline V gene, CDR1 is MNHEY and CDR2 is SMNVEV (reference sequence). V lost 8 bases and J lost 7, with 8 bases in between. The CDR3 has 11 amino acids. Regarding treatment: about 20 received Ad26.COV2.S at low or high dose, single or two shots; roughly 5 received placebo; per-sample allocation not given. Sampling happened 63 days after the first vaccine or placebo injection. Boston provided a donor who was an adult aged 18-55 years. Only in-frame clones appear in the TCRdb table, and some are missing; sequencing was by immunoSEQ multiplex PCR. Among roughly 380,000 clones listed, around 90% were seen once.

The specimen comprised peripheral blood, sampled in a trial of Ad26.COV2.S vaccine versus placebo. This receptor was identified in a person between 18 and 65 years old who received the Ad26.COV2.S COVID-19 vaccine or a placebo. The genes are TRBV27 and TRBJ2-2; D gene uncertain. CDR3 sequence: CASGFNGELFF. For the CDR3, the DNA is TGTGCCAGCGGCTTCAACGGGGAGCTGTTTTTT.